A selection of T cell receptor beta chains follows, all from one sample in a study of PD-1 blockade in classical Hodgkin lymphoma. The repertoire was sequenced with immunoSEQ multiplex PCR; TCRdb's copy has only in-frame clones and lacks some. The data contain under 30,000 clones, roughly nine tenths of them singletons. The sequenced sample was peripheral blood mononuclear cells (PBMCs). These receptor sequences come from a human donor with classical Hodgkin lymphoma. The CDR3 runs from the conserved cysteine through the conserved F or W. A D gene is named only where the DNA matches it firmly. Not every row has a clone size; where given, it reads once, few, many or a size class.

j_gene | v_gene | abundance | d_gene | CDR3nt | CDR3aa
TRBJ2-7 | TRBV5-1 | NA | NA | TGCGCCAGCAGCATCCAGCGGACTGGCCCGGGGGAGCAGTACTTC | CASSIQRTGPGEQYF
TRBJ2-2 | TRBV5-8 | NA | NA | TGTGCCAGCAGCGTTGGAGTCTGGACCGGGGAGCTGTTTTTT | CASSVGVWTGELFF
TRBJ1-1 | TRBV10-1 | NA | NA | TGCGCCAACCGGTTAGGGGACACTGAAGCTTTCTTT | CANRLGDTEAFF
TRBJ2-7 | TRBV10-1 | NA | NA | TGCGCCAGCAGCGCCGGTTATGGGCAGTACTTC | CASSAGYGQYF
TRBJ2-3 | TRBV29-1 | NA | NA | TGCAGCGCCACATGGCAGTTATCCGATACGCAGTATTTT | CSATWQLSDTQYF
TRBJ2-7 | TRBV19 | NA | TRBD1 | TGTGCCAGTAGTATCCGACAGGGTTCCTACGAGCAGTACTTC | CASSIRQGSYEQYF
TRBJ1-1 | TRBV11-2 | NA | NA | TGTGCCAGCAGCTTGGGGCTCTCCGGCGGGAGCACTGAAGCTTTCTTT | CASSLGLSGGSTEAFF
TRBJ2-1 | TRBV7-2 | NA | NA | TGTGCCAGCAGCCCCCAACAGGAGGCGATTGAGCAGTTCTTC | CASSPQQEAIEQFF
TRBJ2-2 | TRBV14 | NA | NA | TGTGCCAGCAGCCAAGTGGGGGGAAGCACCGGGGAGCTGTTTTTT | CASSQVGGSTGELFF
TRBJ2-3 | TRBV4-2 | NA | NA | TGTGCCAGCAGCCAAGATCGAGGGGTCGATACGCAGTATTTT | CASSQDRGVDTQYF
TRBJ2-7 | TRBV28 | once | TRBD2 | TGTGCCAGCAGGGAGACTAGCGGGAGGTGGTACGAGCAGTACTTC | CASRETSGRWYEQYF
TRBJ2-2 | TRBV9 | NA | TRBD2 | TGTGCCAGCAGCGTAGGGCTAGCGGACACCGGGGAGCTGTTTTTT | CASSVGLADTGELFF
TRBJ2-3 | TRBV7-9 | NA | NA | TGTGCCAGCAGCTTAGCACGGGAAGATACGCAGTATTTT | CASSLAREDTQYF
TRBJ2-7 | TRBV7-2 | NA | NA | TGTGCCAGCAGCTTAGGAGGGGGGAACTACGAGCAGTACTTC | CASSLGGGNYEQYF
TRBJ2-7 | TRBV15 | few | TRBD2 | TGTGCCACCAGCAGAGATCGGGGACTAGCGGACTACGAGCAGTACTTC | CATSRDRGLADYEQYF
TRBJ2-1 | TRBV18 | NA | NA | TGTGCCAGCTCCTCGGAGGGCTACAATGAGCAGTTCTTC | CASSSEGYNEQFF
TRBJ2-1 | TRBV28 | NA | TRBD2 | TGTGCCAGCAGTTCTCCTAGCGGGGGATACAATGAGCAGTTCTTC | CASSSPSGGYNEQFF
TRBJ1-5 | TRBV7-2 | NA | NA | TGTGCCAGCAGCGTAAATCTTATAGCAAATCAGCCCCAGCATTTT | CASSVNLIANQPQHF
TRBJ2-7 | TRBV28 | NA | NA | TGTGCCAGCAGTTTTTGGGGGGTACGCGAGCAGTACTTC | CASSFWGVREQYF
TRBJ1-3 | TRBV5-1 | NA | NA | TGCGCCAGCAGCTTGGCTGGAATTTCTGGAAACACCATATATTTT | CASSLAGISGNTIYF
TRBJ1-1 | TRBV6-5 | NA | TRBD1 | TGTGCCAGCAGTCAGGGGGCAGGTGAAGCTTTCTTT | CASSQGAGEAFF
TRBJ2-3 | TRBV5-1 | NA | TRBD1 | TGCGCCAGCAGCTTGGGACAGGGGTGGGATACGCAGTATTTT | CASSLGQGWDTQYF
TRBJ2-7 | TRBV7-9 | NA | TRBD1 | TGTGCCAGCAGCAACCGGGACAGGGGTACATACGAGCAGTACTTC | CASSNRDRGTYEQYF
TRBJ2-3 | TRBV11-2 | NA | NA | TGTGCCAGCAGTCCCGGTTCTTACACAGATACGCAGTATTTT | CASSPGSYTDTQYF
TRBJ2-1 | TRBV11-2 | NA | TRBD2 | TGTGCCAGCAGCGCCACTAGCGGGAGGGCCGATGAGCAGTTCTTC | CASSATSGRADEQFF
TRBJ1-1 | TRBV7-2 | NA | NA | TGTGCCAGCAGCACAAGGACAGCGGGTCTCAATGAAGCTTTCTTT | CASSTRTAGLNEAFF
TRBJ1-4 | TRBV2 | NA | NA | TGTGCCAGTAGACAAGAAACTAATGAAAAACTGTTTTTT | CASRQETNEKLFF
TRBJ2-7 | TRBV7-3 | NA | TRBD1 | TGTGCCAGCAGCTCCGGACAGGGGACCGAGCAGTACTTC | CASSSGQGTEQYF